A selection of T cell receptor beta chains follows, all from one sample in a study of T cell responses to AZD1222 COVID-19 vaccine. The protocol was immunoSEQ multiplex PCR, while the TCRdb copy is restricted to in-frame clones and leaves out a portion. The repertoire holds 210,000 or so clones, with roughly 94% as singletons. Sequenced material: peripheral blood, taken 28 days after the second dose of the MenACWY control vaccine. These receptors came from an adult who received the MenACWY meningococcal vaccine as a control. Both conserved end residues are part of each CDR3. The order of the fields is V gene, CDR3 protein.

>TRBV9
CASSVGGVGKTQYF
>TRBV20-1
CSASSQGARTGELFF
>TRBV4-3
CASSQTPGAYYGYTF
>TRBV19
CASSVKTSYEQYF
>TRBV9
CASSVAAGGSGEQFF
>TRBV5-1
CASSLAAGGADTQYF
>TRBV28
CASSVATNEKLFF
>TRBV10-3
CAISDRGLAGGNNEQFF
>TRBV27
CASSLSSPSYEQYF
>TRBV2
CASSEGTGYGYTF
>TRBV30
CAWGRTGGYGYTF
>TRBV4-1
CASSQGGVGKNIQYF
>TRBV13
CASSKNPGVREQYF
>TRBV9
CASSVGDNSWGGELFF
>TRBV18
CASSSERYEQFF
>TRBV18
CASSKIGTGRAYEQYF
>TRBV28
CASSIQIVSYEQYF
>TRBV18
CASSPGTANEQYF
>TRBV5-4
CASSLGLAGYNTGELFF
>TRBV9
CASSAPREVVSGKQEETQYF
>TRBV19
CASRITSTDTQYF
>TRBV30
CAWSVAVLTGNEQFF
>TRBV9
CASSVVANYGYTF
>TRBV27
CASSLTVNTEAFF
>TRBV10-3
CAISEAGQHNYGYTF
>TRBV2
CASSELLLAGDLTDTQYF
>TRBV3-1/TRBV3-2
CASSQGIGQFF
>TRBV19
CASRDRAIYSYNEQFF
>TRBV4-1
CASSQESVGTASYEQYF
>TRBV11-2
CASSLAWGSAYNEQFF
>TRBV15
CATSRDPSGRGSEQYF
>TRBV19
CASSLGLDSYTF
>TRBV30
CAWGPGTGAYGYTF
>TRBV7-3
CASSPAGSKTGELFF
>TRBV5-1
CASSLATGDGNTIYF
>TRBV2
CASSVWTGRGNTIYF
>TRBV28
CASSYRVGRRSGNTIYF
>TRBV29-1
CSVDGLAGGPSYNEQFF
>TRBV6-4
CASSDRAGNTGELFF
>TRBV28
CASRSAIANTGELFF
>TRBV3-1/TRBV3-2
CASRLKGGRTEAFF
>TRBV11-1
CASSLRSSYNEQFF
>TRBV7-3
CASSPQLAGGRNEQFF
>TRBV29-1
CSVDRGLSGNTIYF
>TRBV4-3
CASSQDREGQPQHF
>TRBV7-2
CASSAQGSGELFF
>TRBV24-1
CATSESTSGSIQGTDTQYF
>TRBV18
CASSPVATATNEKLFF